This T cell receptor (beta chain) was retrieved from a study of shared clonotypes between healthy human individuals. Points from the study as a whole: Rarefaction gave evidence that sorted-subset sequencing remained incomplete despite large depth. Clonotypes that were shared across a handful of donors made up around 5% of naive CD4 clonotypes.

The CDR3 loop spans 12 amino acids. Germline CDR1 reads GTSNPN; CDR2 reads SVGIG (reference sequence). V dropped 4 bases and J dropped 2 bases, with 8 bases sitting between them. Authors' data handling: Junction-only immunoSEQ data arrived without quality scores, meaning filtering differed. Method: immunoSEQ multiplex PCR; TCRdb's copy keeps in-frame clones and lacks some. That table is the source of V, J and clone size, and D and trimming were worked out from the DNA. The table has approximately 1,000,000 clones, 70% to 85% seen once. As concerns this clone: Its target is not known.

This TCR came from a man aged 18 to 35 in good health. Some clones in this sample may be carry-over from other donors' samples. This chain joins TRBV30 and TRBJ1-1; D unresolved. What was sequenced was memory CD4+ T cells from PBMCs. The subset here: CD45RA-negative fraction. In nucleotides, the CDR3 is TGTGCCTGGACGGGCATAAACACTGAAGCTTTCTTT. Protein sequence: CAWTGINTEAFF.